This T cell receptor (beta chain) emerged from a study of cytomegalovirus exposure and HLA in healthy donors. The wider study: From 150 million to 200 million T cells, an earlier analysis saw 120 million or so unique TCR beta sequences. General study results and limits: In a later analysis, V- and J-gene trimming of beta chains associated with a DCLRE1C missense variant, replicated independently.

Regarding donors, all were healthy bone marrow donors. PCR used 60 Vbeta primers and 13 Jbeta primers. This table comes from immunoSEQ multiplex PCR, and its TCRdb copy is limited to in-frame clones, with some not included. Seen here are 100,000 to 150,000 clones, roughly 70% observed once, and the top ten hold around 4%. CDR3 size: 17 residues. Germline CDR1 is SGHTS and CDR2 is YDEGEE. The ends were cut back, 3 bases at V and 0 bases at J, with 13 bases in the middle. The table lists this clone with a few counts. No antigen is known for it. Sequenced material: PBMCs. This receptor was identified in a woman aged 35 to 49 in good health and CMV-seronegative. The J gene is TRBJ2-6, the V gene TRBV5-8; a weak D match, TRBD1 (5 bases). The CDR3 coding sequence is TGTGCCAGCAGCTCCCAGGGTGCCAGCTCTGGGGCCAACGTCCTGACTTTC. Protein product: CASSSQGASSGANVLTF.